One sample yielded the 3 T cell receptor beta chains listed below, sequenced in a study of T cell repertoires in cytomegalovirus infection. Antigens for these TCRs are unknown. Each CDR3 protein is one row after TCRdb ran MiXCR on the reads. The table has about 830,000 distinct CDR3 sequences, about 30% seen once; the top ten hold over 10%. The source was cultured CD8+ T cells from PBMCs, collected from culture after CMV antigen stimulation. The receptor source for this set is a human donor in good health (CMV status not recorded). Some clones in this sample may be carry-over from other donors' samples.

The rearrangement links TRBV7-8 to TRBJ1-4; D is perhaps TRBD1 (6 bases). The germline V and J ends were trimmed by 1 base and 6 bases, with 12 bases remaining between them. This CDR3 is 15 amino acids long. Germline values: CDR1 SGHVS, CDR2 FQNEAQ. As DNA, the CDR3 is TGTGCCAGCAGCTTAGAGGTGGCAGGGGATGAAAAACTGTTTTTT. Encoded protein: CASSLEVAGDEKLFF.

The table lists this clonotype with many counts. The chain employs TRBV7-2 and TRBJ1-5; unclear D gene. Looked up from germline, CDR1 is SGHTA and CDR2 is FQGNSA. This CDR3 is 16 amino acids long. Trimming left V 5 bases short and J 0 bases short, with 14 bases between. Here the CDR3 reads CASSRDALYSNQPQHF. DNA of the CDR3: TGTGCCAGCAGCCGAGACGCGCTCTATAGCAATCAGCCCCAGCATTTT.

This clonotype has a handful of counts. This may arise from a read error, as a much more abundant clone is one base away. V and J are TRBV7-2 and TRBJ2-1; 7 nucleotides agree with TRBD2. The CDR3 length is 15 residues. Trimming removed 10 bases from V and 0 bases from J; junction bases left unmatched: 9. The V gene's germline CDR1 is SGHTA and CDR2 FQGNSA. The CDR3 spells CANRARGVSYNEQFF. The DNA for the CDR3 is TGTGCCAACAGAGCTCGGGGGGTCTCCTACAATGAGCAGTTCTTC.